This T cell receptor (beta chain) was recovered during a study of cytomegalovirus exposure and HLA in healthy donors. Overall study findings and caveats: According to a later analysis, TCR clusters from the first cohort tended to co-occur in the roughly 130 validation repertoires. For most TCR sequences rarity was the rule, although some public TCRs occurred in many donors.

Concerning this clone itself: Its antigen is unknown.

The protocol was immunoSEQ multiplex PCR, while the TCRdb copy is restricted to in-frame clones and leaves out a portion. This table holds about 130,000 clones, about 91% found once. Source material: PBMCs. The sequence was obtained from a young woman in good health and CMV-seropositive.

CDR3 region: CATSRPRGHEQYF. The CDR3 bases are TGTGCCACCAGCAGACCCAGGGGGCACGAGCAGTACTTC. This chain uses TRBV15 with TRBJ2-7; TRBD1 matches 8 bases. The CDR3 sequence is 13 residues long. V lost 2 bases, J lost 5 bases, and 2 bases stayed unmatched. The germline V gene encodes CDR1 LNHNV and CDR2 YYDKDF (reference sequence).